The rows below give T cell receptor beta chains drawn from one sample of a study of regulatory T cells in long-lasting Graves disease. TCRdb analysed the multiplex PCR reads with MiXCR anew, one entry per CDR3 protein. There are about 460,000 distinct CDR3 sequences in the sample; approximately 23% occur only once, and over 10% lies in the top ten. Sequences were derived from peripheral blood mononuclear cells (PBMCs), sampled when the disease was refractory, from a patient treated with antithyroid drugs. All receptors come from a female donor with Graves disease. Each CDR3 is given with its conserved first and last residue. Each record gives: J gene, clone size, D gene, V gene, CDR3 protein, CDR3 DNA. The D gene is left open where the match is weak. The listing skips clone size in some rows; elsewhere it reads once, few, many or a size class.

TRBJ2-5,many,-,TRBV11-2,CASSYRVGETQYF,TGTGCCAGCAGCTACAGGGTAGGAGAGACCCAGTACTTC
TRBJ1-1,few,-,TRBV30,CAWSGSVNTEAFF,TGTGCCTGGAGTGGTTCAGTGAACACTGAAGCTTTCTTT
TRBJ1-3,-,-,TRBV19,CASMDRDQFGNTIYF,TGTGCCAGCATGGACAGAGACCAGTTCGGAAACACCATATATTTT
TRBJ1-2,many,-,TRBV25-1,CASQPQGSHGYTF,TGTGCCAGCCAACCTCAGGGATCTCATGGCTACACCTTC
TRBJ2-5,many,-,TRBV20-1,CSASAGREGSGTQYF,TGCAGTGCAAGTGCTGGTCGCGAGGGATCTGGGACCCAGTACTTC
TRBJ1-2,many,-,TRBV12-5,CASGSPGDSYGYTF,TGTGCTAGTGGTTCGCCAGGAGACTCCTATGGCTACACCTTC
TRBJ2-2,few,-,TRBV29-1,CSVPRDSNTGELFF,TGCAGCGTTCCGCGGGACAGTAACACCGGGGAGCTGTTTTTT
TRBJ2-4,few,-,TRBV5-6,CASSFGTAKNIQYF,TGTGCCAGCAGCTTCGGGACAGCCAAAAACATTCAGTACTTC
TRBJ1-2,-,-,TRBV20-1,CSVIIQGGYTF,TGCAGTGTTATCATCCAAGGTGGCTACACCTTC
TRBJ2-5,-,TRBD2,TRBV7-2,CASTTGLAGGLETQYF,TGTGCCAGCACTACCGGACTAGCGGGGGGGCTAGAGACCCAGTACTTC
TRBJ1-2,many,TRBD1,TRBV12-3/TRBV12-4,CASSSPRTGEGYTF,TGTGCCAGCAGTAGCCCCCGGACAGGGGAAGGCTACACCTTC
TRBJ2-7,few,-,TRBV14,CASSRFSSYEQYF,TGTGCCAGCAGCCGATTCAGCTCCTACGAGCAGTACTTC
TRBJ1-5,many,-,TRBV2,CASSESGQPQHF,TGTGCCAGCAGTGAGTCGGGTCAGCCCCAGCATTTT
TRBJ1-2,many,-,TRBV29-1,CSDNGYTF,TGCAGCGATAATGGCTACACCTTC
TRBJ2-7,few,-,TRBV4-3,CASSPLSSASSYEQYF,TGCGCCAGCAGCCCCCTATCTAGTGCTTCCTCCTACGAGCAGTACTTC
TRBJ1-6,-,-,TRBV27,CASSLSTGSNSPLHF,TGTGCCAGCAGTTTGTCGACAGGCTCAAATTCACCCCTCCACTTT
TRBJ1-1,once,-,TRBV30,CAWRDSPSIGAFF,TGTGCCTGGAGAGACAGCCCCTCGATAGGAGCTTTCTTT
TRBJ2-5,many,TRBD2,TRBV29-1,CSVEPVAGLGGTQYF,TGCAGCGTTGAACCGGTAGCGGGGCTGGGAGGGACCCAGTACTTC
TRBJ2-7,few,TRBD1,TRBV7-9,CASTRGTGTYEQYF,TGTGCCAGCACCAGGGGGACAGGAACCTACGAGCAGTACTTC
TRBJ1-2,-,-,TRBV6-1,CASTDKVDGYTF,TGTGCCAGCACGGACAAGGTCGATGGCTACACCTTC
TRBJ1-5,many,-,TRBV28,CASSTKAPGPQGHF,TGTGCCAGCAGCACAAAAGCCCCAGGGCCCCAAGGGCATTTT
TRBJ2-1,-,-,TRBV9,CASSVAGGDRSYNEQFF,TGTGCCAGCAGCGTAGCTGGAGGGGACCGCTCCTACAATGAGCAGTTCTTC
TRBJ1-3,many,-,TRBV2,CASTDSDGLLDTIYF,TGTGCCAGCACCGATTCCGACGGCCTTCTGGACACCATATATTTT